This T cell receptor (beta chain) was identified in a study of blood T cell repertoires in COVID-19. The wider study: Specimens from acute and convalescent COVID-19 originated in the United States, Italy and Spain. PBMCs, B-cell-depleted T cells, or T cells were the source of the cDNA or gDNA that made up the material.

Authors' data handling: Reference gene primer amplification yielded estimated nucleated cell counts. The data were produced by immunoSEQ multiplex PCR, yet TCRdb's version contains in-frame clones alone and is incomplete. That table gives V, J and clone size, and the DNA gave D and trimming. The data hold 100,000 or so clones, with under 80% observed a single time. The sequence derives from a woman between 65 and 79 years old with acute or convalescent COVID-19. Sequencing input: peripheral blood.

CDR3 residues: CASSNTLGANEQFF. DNA for the CDR3: TGTGCCAGCAGTAATACTTTGGGGGCAAATGAGCAGTTCTTC. This rearrangement joins TRBV6-5 to TRBJ2-1, with a possible D match to TRBD1 (6 bases). The CDR3 has 14 amino acids. Germline CDR1 MNHEY, CDR2 SVGAGI. The V and J ends lost 5 bases and 7 bases respectively, with 15 bases between them.